This T cell receptor beta chain was identified in a study of response to subunit inactivated influenza vaccine. Study observations and caveats: The study's authors posited that every seasonal influenza vaccination enlists few new T cells.

TCRdb recomputed calls from the RT-PCR reads with MiXCR, one row per CDR3 protein. Of roughly 760,000 distinct CDR3 sequences listed, 21% are singletons. The CDR3 has 15 residues. Germline CDR1 SEHNR, CDR2 FQNEAQ (reference sequence). Worth noting for this clonotype: The antigen is not known. A much larger clone is a single base away; this may be a read error.

The TCR originated in a man aged 50 or older who received an inactivated influenza vaccine. V and J are TRBV7-9 and TRBJ2-5, with D maybe TRBD1 (5 bases). Sequencing was performed on PBMCs from blood, taken around 5 days after vaccination. The CDR3 region has the DNA TGTACCAGCAGCTTAGGTCAGGGCGCGGAAGAGACCCAGTACTTC. Translated: CTSSLGQGAEETQYF.